The present TCR beta chain was sequenced within a study of blood T cell repertoires in COVID-19. At the level of the study: The analysed material was cDNA or gDNA that came from T cells, B-cell-depleted T cells, or PBMCs.

J lost 0 bases, V lost 5 bases, and 4 bases had no gene match. Germline assignment: CDR1 MNHEY and CDR2 SVGAGI. This CDR3 contains 15 residues. Produced via immunoSEQ multiplex PCR; TCRdb's table is partial and in-frame only. This sample carries some 490,000 clones, approximately 86% of them seen once, and the ten largest clones take 8% to 9.5%. The sequence derives from a woman aged 60 to 75 who had recovered from COVID-19. The chain employs TRBV6-5 and TRBJ2-7, with TRBD1 matching 10 bases. The sample comprised PBMCs or T cells enriched from blood (not recorded which). This CDR3 is CASSPGDRGSYEQYV. As DNA, the CDR3 is TGTGCCAGCAGTCCGGGGGACAGGGGCTCCTACGAGCAGTACGTC.